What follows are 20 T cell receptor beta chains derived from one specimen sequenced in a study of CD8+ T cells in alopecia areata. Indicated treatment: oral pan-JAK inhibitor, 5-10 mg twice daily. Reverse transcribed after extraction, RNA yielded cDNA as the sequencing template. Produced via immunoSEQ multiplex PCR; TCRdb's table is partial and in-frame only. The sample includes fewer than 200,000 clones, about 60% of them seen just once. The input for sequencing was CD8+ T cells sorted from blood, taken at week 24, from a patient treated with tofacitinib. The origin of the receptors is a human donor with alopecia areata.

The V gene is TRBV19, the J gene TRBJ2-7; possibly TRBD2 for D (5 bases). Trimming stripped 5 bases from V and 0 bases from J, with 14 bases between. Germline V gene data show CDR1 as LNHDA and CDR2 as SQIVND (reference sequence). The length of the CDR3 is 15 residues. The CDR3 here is CASSPRVASSYEQYF. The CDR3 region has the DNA TGTGCCAGTAGTCCGCGGGTAGCCAGCTCCTACGAGCAGTACTTC.

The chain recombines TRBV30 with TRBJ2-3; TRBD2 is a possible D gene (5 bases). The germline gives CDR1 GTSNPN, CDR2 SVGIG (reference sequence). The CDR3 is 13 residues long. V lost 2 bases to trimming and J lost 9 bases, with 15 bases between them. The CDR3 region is CAWSSTRLRTQYF. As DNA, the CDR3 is TGTGCCTGGAGTTCCACTAGGCTACGAACGCAGTATTTT.

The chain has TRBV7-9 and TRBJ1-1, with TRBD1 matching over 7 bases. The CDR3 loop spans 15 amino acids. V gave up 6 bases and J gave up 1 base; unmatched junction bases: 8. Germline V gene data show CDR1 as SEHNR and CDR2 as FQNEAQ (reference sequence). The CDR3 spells CASSRNRGTNTEAFF. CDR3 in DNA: TGTGCCAGCAGTCGGAACAGGGGAACGAACACTGAAGCTTTCTTT.

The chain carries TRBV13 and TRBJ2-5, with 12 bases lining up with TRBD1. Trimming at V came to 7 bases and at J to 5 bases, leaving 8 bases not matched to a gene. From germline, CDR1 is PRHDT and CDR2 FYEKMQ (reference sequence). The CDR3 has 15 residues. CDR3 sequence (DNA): TGTGCCAGCACCCTCGGGACAGGGGGCGTGGAGACCCAGTACTTC. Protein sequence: CASTLGTGGVETQYF. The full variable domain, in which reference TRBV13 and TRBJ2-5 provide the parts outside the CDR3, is AAGVIQSPRHLIKEKRETATLKCYPIPRHDTVYWYQQGPGQDPQFLISFYEKMQSDKGSIPDRFSAQQFSDYHSELNMSSLELGDSALYFCASTLGTGGVETQYFGPGTRLLVL.

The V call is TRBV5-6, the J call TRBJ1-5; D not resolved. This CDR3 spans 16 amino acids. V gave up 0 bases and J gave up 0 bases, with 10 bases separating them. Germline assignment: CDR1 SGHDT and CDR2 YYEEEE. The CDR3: CASSLARESSNQPQHF. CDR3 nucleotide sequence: TGTGCCAGCAGCTTGGCGAGGGAATCTAGCAATCAGCCCCAGCATTTT.

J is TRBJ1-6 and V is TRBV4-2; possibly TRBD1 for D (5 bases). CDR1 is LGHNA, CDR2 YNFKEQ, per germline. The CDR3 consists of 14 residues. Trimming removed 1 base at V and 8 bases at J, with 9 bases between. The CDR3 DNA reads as TGTGCCAGCAGCCAAGCCGACAGTGATTCACCCCTCCACTTT. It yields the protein CASSQADSDSPLHF.

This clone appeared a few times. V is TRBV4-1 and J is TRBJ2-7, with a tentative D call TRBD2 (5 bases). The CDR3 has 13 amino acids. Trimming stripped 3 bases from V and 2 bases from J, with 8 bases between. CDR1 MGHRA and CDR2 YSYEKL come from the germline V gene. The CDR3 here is CASSHPGTYEQYF. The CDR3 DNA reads TGCGCCAGCAGCCATCCCGGGACCTACGAGCAGTACTTC.

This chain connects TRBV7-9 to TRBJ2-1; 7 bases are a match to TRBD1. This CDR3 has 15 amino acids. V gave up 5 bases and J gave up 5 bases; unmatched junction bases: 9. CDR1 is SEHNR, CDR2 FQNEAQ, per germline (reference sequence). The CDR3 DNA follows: TGTGCCAGCAGCACGAACAACAGGGGAGACAATGAGCAGTTCTTC. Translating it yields CASSTNNRGDNEQFF.

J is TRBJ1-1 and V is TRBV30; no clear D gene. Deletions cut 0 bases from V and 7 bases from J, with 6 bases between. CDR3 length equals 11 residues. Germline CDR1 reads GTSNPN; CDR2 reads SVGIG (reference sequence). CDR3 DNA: TGTGCCTGGAGTGTACGGGTTGAAGCTTTCTTT. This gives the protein CAWSVRVEAFF.

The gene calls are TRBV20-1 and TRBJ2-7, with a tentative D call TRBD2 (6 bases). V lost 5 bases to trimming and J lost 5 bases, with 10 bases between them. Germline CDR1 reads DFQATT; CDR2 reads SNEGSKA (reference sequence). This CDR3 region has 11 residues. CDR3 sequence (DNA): TGCAGTGCTGGGGGACTGGACGAGCAGTACTTC. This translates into CSAGGLDEQYF.

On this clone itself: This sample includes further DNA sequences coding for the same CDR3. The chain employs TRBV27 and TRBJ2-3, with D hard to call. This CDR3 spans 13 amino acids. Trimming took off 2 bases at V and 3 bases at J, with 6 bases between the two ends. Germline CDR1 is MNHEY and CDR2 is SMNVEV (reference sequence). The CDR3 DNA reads TGTGCCAGCAGTTTACCCGGGACAGATACGCAGTATTTT. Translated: CASSLPGTDTQYF.

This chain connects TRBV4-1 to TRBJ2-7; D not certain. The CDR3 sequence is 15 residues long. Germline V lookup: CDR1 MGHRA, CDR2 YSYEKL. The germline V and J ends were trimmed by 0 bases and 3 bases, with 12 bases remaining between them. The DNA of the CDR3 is TGCGCCAGCAGCCAAGATCGAGCAGATCTCTACGAGCAGTACTTC. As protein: CASSQDRADLYEQYF.

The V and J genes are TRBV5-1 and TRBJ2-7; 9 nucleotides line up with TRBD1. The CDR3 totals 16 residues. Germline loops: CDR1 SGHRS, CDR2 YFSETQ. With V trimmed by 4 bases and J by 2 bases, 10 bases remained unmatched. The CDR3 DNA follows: TGCGCCAGCAGCCCCCGTGGGACAGGGCGGACCTACGAGCAGTACTTC. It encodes CASSPRGTGRTYEQYF.

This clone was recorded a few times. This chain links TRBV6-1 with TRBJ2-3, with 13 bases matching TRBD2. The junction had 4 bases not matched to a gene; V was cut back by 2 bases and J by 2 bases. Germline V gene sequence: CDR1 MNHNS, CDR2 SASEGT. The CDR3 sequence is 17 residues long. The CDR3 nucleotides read TGTGCCAGCAGTGAATTTGGACTAGCGGGGGACACAGATACGCAGTATTTT. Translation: CASSEFGLAGDTDTQYF.

In nucleotides, the CDR3 is TGCGCCAGCAGCTTAACATCCAGCGGAAGCACAGATACGCAGTATTTT. It specifies CASSLTSSGSTDTQYF. The V and J genes are TRBV5-1 and TRBJ2-3; maybe TRBD2 (5 bases). Trimming stripped 2 bases from V and 0 bases from J, with 13 bases between. Looked up from germline, CDR1 is SGHRS and CDR2 is YFSETQ. The CDR3 is made up of 16 amino acids. Looking up the rest from reference TRBV5-1 and TRBJ2-3 gives the full variable domain: KAGVTQTPRYLIKTRGQQVTLSCSPISGHRSVSWYQQTPGQGLQFLFEYFSETQRNKGNFPGRFSGRQFSNSRSEMNVSTLELGDSALYLCASSLTSSGSTDTQYFGPGTRLTVL.

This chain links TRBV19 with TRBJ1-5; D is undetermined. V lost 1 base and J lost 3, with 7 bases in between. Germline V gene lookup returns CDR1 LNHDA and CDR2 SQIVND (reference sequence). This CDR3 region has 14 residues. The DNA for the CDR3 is TGTGCCAGTAGTATAGGGACGAACAATCAGCCCCAGCATTTT. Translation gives CASSIGTNNQPQHF.

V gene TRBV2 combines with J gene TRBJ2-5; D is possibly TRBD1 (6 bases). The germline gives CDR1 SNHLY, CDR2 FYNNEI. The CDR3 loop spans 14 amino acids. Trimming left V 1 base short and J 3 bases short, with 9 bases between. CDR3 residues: CASSEEEGEETQYF. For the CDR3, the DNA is TGTGCCAGCAGTGAAGAAGAGGGGGAAGAGACCCAGTACTTC. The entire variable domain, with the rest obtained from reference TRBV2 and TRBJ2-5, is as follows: EPEVTQTPSHQVTQMGQEVILRCVPISNHLYFYWYRQILGQKVEFLVSFYNNEISEKSEIFDDQFSVERPDGSNFTLKIRSTKLEDSAMYFCASSEEEGEETQYFGPGTRLLVL.

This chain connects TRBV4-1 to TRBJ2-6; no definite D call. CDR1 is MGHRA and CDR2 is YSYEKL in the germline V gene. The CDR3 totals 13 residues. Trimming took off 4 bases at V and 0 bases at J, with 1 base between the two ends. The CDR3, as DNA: TGCGCCAGCAGCCCCTCTGGGGCCAACGTCCTGACTTTC. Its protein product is CASSPSGANVLTF.

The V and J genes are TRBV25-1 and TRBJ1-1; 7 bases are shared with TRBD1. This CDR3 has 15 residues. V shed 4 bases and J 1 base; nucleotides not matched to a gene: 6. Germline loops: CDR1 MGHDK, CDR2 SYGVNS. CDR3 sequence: CASSGLGTANTEAFF. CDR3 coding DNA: TGTGCCAGCAGTGGGCTAGGGACAGCGAACACTGAAGCTTTCTTT.

The CDR3, as DNA: TGTGCCAGCAGGCCTGACAGAAACACCGGGGAGCTGTTTTTT. Protein: CASRPDRNTGELFF. J is TRBJ2-2 and V is TRBV7-9; tentatively, D is TRBD1 (5 bases). Per the germline V gene, CDR1 is SEHNR and CDR2 is FQNEAQ (reference sequence). The CDR3 covers 14 residues. V shed 6 bases and J shed 2 bases, with 10 bases lying between them.